What follows is one T cell receptor (beta chain) and its context. Its matching antigen is unknown. This same CDR3 is encoded by further DNA sequences in the sample. The authors extracted RNA and reverse transcribed it into cDNA as the sequencing template. Assay: immunoSEQ multiplex PCR; the TCRdb copy retains only in-frame clones and omits some. The sample includes under 350,000 clones, nearly 60% seen only once; the top ten take approximately 1.8%. Treatment reported: oral pan-JAK inhibitor, 5-10 mg twice daily. CDR3 size: 11 residues. The V gene's germline CDR1 is SQVTM and CDR2 ANQGSEA. Trimming removed 6 bases from V and 3 bases from J, with 8 bases in between. The sample originates from a study of CD8+ T cells in alopecia areata. Study-wide points: Normal-skin resident alphabeta T cells also appear among scalp sample sequences. Affected lesional scalp, above all in alopecia totalis/universalis, was more clonal than normal scalp. Both scalp clonality and the expanded CD8+ clones among the top 100 showed a significant decrease with tofacitinib. With one nonresponder, baseline CD8+ expansion's link to response remains uncertain.

The clonotype was recovered from a human donor with alopecia areata. The chain carries TRBV29-1 and TRBJ1-2, with a possible D match to TRBD1 (5 bases). Sample: CD4+ T cells sorted from blood, taken at week 24, from a patient treated with tofacitinib. CDR3 protein: CSVVQDYGYTF. The CDR3 coding sequence is TGCAGCGTCGTACAGGACTATGGCTACACCTTC.